The following is a T cell receptor beta chain sequence with its context. The data are from a study of T cells after somatic rescue of genetic block. The CDR3 has 15 amino acids. CDR1 MNHEY and CDR2 SMNVEV come from the germline V gene (reference sequence). V was pared by 9 bases and J by 3 bases, with 8 bases of the junction left unmatched. Sequencing used immunoSEQ multiplex PCR; TCRdb keeps in-frame clones, though not all of them. The data show some 14,000 clones, roughly 72% seen once. The source of this sequence is a man younger than 35. The specimen was peripheral blood mononuclear cells (PBMCs). V usage is TRBV27 and J usage is TRBJ2-3, with 11 nucleotides matching TRBD1. CDR3 sequence reads: CASARTGGGTDTQYF. The DNA of the CDR3 is TGTGCCAGTGCAAGGACAGGGGGCGGTACAGATACGCAGTATTTT.